One sample yielded the 29 T cell receptor beta chains listed below, sequenced in a study of graft-versus-host responses after intestinal transplantation. Assay: immunoSEQ multiplex PCR; the TCRdb copy retains only in-frame clones and omits some. The sample lists tens of thousands of clones; over 80% were seen once. Sequences were derived from PBMCs, sampled approximately 740 days after a first intestinal transplant, on the day of a second. The receptors stem from a human patient who received an intestinal transplant, so some T cells may come from the graft donor.

V is TRBV27 and J is TRBJ2-2; 7 positions match TRBD1. This CDR3 contains 13 residues. V gave up 4 bases and J gave up 5 bases; unmatched junction bases: 1. CDR1 is MNHEY and CDR2 is SMNVEV in the germline V gene (reference sequence). CDR3 coding DNA: TGTGCCAGCAGTTGGGGACAGACCGGGGAGCTGTTTTTT. Translating gives CASSWGQTGELFF.

J is TRBJ1-5 and V is TRBV2, with D perhaps matching TRBD1 (5 bases). Germline V gives CDR1 SNHLY, CDR2 FYNNEI. This CDR3 region has 13 residues. V shed 7 bases and J shed 7 bases, with 14 bases lying between them. The CDR3 loop is CASTYSGRQPQHF. CDR3 nucleotides: TGTGCCAGCACCTATTCAGGGAGGCAGCCCCAGCATTTT. Filled out from reference TRBV2 and TRBJ1-5, the complete variable domain reads EPEVTQTPSHQVTQMGQEVILRCVPISNHLYFYWYRQILGQKVEFLVSFYNNEISEKSEIFDDQFSVERPDGSNFTLKIRSTKLEDSAMYFCASTYSGRQPQHFGDGTRLSIL.

V and J are TRBV19 and TRBJ2-5; TRBD1 is a possible D gene (6 bases). The V end was cut by 3 bases, the J end by 5 bases, with 16 bases between. Germline assignment: CDR1 LNHDA and CDR2 SQIVND (reference sequence). This CDR3 has 15 residues. The CDR3 sequence is CASSIQGRGRETQYF. The DNA for the CDR3 is TGTGCCAGTAGTATCCAAGGCAGGGGAAGGGAGACCCAGTACTTC.

This rearrangement joins TRBV6-5 to TRBJ2-7; TRBD2 matches at 7 bases. The germline V gene encodes CDR1 MNHEY and CDR2 SVGAGI. The CDR3 sequence is 14 residues long. The V segment lost 10 bases and the J segment 3 bases; nucleotides outside the gene matches: 12. The CDR3 here is CATRLAGAVYEQYF. CDR3 sequence (DNA): TGTGCCACCCGGTTGGCGGGAGCCGTCTACGAGCAGTACTTC.

This sequence joins TRBV19 and TRBJ2-2; D possibly corresponds to TRBD1 (5 bases). The length of the CDR3 is 14 residues. The V gene's germline CDR1 is LNHDA and CDR2 SQIVND (reference sequence). Trimming pared 11 bases from V and 3 bases from J, leaving 16 bases between. The CDR3 reads CASEAQGDTGELFF. CDR3 DNA sequence: TGTGCCTCTGAGGCCCAGGGCGACACCGGGGAGCTGTTTTTT.

The chain links TRBV6-5 to TRBJ2-1; D is ambiguous. Germline V gene lookup returns CDR1 MNHEY and CDR2 SVGAGI. V was shortened by 8 bases and J by 4 bases, with 6 bases between the two germline ends. The CDR3 sequence is 11 residues long. CDR3 coding DNA: TGTGCCAGCCTCCATTACAATGAGCAGTTCTTC. It yields the protein CASLHYNEQFF.

The genes are TRBV7-9 and TRBJ2-4, with D perhaps matching TRBD1 (6 bases). Germline CDR1 and CDR2: SEHNR and FQNEAQ (reference sequence). The V gene lost 5 bases and the J gene lost 8 bases, with 19 bases spanning the gap. This CDR3 has 15 residues. CDR3 region: CASSPLRTAWHIQYF. CDR3 bases: TGTGCCAGCAGCCCACTGAGGACAGCATGGCACATTCAGTACTTC.

About this clone: In this CDR3 the conserved last residue, phenylalanine or tryptophan, is missing, so a read error is likely. No DNA is shown, since the ends of the CDR3 on it are uncertain; the CDR3 is the one TCRdb lists. This chain uses TRBV6-5 with TRBJ2-7; the D segment call TRBD2 is taken from the table without a DNA check. Including both end residues, the CDR3 is 12 amino acids long. The germline CDR1 and CDR2 sequences are MNHEY and SVGAGI. The CDR3 protein is CASSEAQRERGL.

The chain employs TRBV4-2 and TRBJ2-5, with TRBD2 matching 9 bases. The DNA matches TRBJ2-7 better at its end, which makes the J call doubtful. CDR1 is LGHNA, CDR2 YNFKEQ, per germline. The CDR3 runs 17 residues. CDR3 sequence (DNA): TGTGCCAGCAGCCAAGGAGCGGGAGGCACGAGCTCCTACGAGCAGTACTTC. It codes for CASSQGAGGTSSYEQYF.

Only one count was recorded for this clone. A junction end diverges from the germline sequence, so it may reflect a read error. CDR3 DNA sequence: TGCGCCAGCAGCTTGGTGGCAGGCTCCCACGAGCAGTACTTC. Its translation: CASSLVAGSHEQYF. This chain uses TRBV5-1 with TRBJ2-7; D unclear. Germline lookup yields CDR1 SGHRS and CDR2 YFSETQ. The CDR3 is 14 amino acids.

The chain combines TRBV5-1 with TRBJ1-2; 7 nucleotides line up with TRBD1. Trimming removed 0 bases from V and 4 bases from J; junction bases left unmatched: 9. From germline, CDR1 is SGHRS and CDR2 YFSETQ. CDR3 length: 16 amino acids. This CDR3 reads CASSLGDSGGIYGYTF. CDR3 nucleotide sequence: TGCGCCAGCAGCTTGGGGGACAGCGGCGGGATCTATGGCTACACCTTC.

The table lists this clone with a count of one. The rearrangement joins TRBV30 to TRBJ2-3; possibly TRBD1 or TRBD2 for D (5 bases each). The V gene's germline CDR1 is GTSNPN and CDR2 SVGIG (reference sequence). Between the trimmed V and J ends, which lost 2 bases and 9 bases, there was a span of 9 bases. This CDR3 contains 11 residues. The CDR3 loop reads CAWSFRDTQYF. In DNA form, the CDR3 reads TGTGCCTGGAGTTTCCGGGACACGCAGTATTTT.

The table lists this clone with a count of one. The J gene is TRBJ2-4, the V gene TRBV19; 9 bases are shared with TRBD2. The CDR3 is 19 amino acids. The ends lost 3 bases at V and 0 bases at J; junction bases unmatched: 12. Germline assignment: CDR1 LNHDA and CDR2 SQIVND (reference sequence). In DNA form, the CDR3 reads TGTGCCAGTAGTATCCGGGGACTAGCAGTCCTTACAGCCAAAAACATTCAGTACTTC. This translates into CASSIRGLAVLTAKNIQYF.

The chain uses TRBV7-3 and TRBJ2-1, with 11 bases identical to TRBD2. The V segment lost 3 bases and the J segment 7 bases; nucleotides outside the gene matches: 2. Germline values: CDR1 SGHTA, CDR2 FQGTGA. CDR3 size: 14 residues. In DNA form, the CDR3 reads TGTGCCAGCAGCTTTAGCGGGAGGGATAATGAGCAGTTCTTC. Amino acids: CASSFSGRDNEQFF.

This clone appeared once. This rearrangement joins TRBV9 to TRBJ2-2; no clear D gene. The CDR3 spans 12 residues. Trimming shortened V by 4 bases and J by 7 bases, and 8 bases separated the two germline ends. CDR1 is SGDLS and CDR2 is YYNGEE in the germline V gene. DNA for the CDR3: TGTGCCAGCAGCTCCCCGGGCGGGGAGCTGTTTTTT. It specifies CASSSPGGELFF. The full variable domain, completed using reference TRBV9 and TRBJ2-2, is DSGVTQTPKHLITATGQRVTLRCSPRSGDLSVYWYQQSLDQGLQFLIQYYNGEERAKGNILERFSAQQFPDLHSELNLSSLELGDSALYFCASSSPGGELFFGEGSRLTVL.

V gene TRBV19 combines with J gene TRBJ2-7; D may correspond to TRBD1 or TRBD2 (5 bases each). The germline V gene has CDR1 LNHDA and CDR2 SQIVND (reference sequence). V lost 4 bases and J lost 0, with 10 bases in between. The CDR3 totals 14 residues. The CDR3 protein is CASSSSGASYEQYF. CDR3 DNA: TGTGCCAGTAGTAGCTCCGGGGCCTCCTACGAGCAGTACTTC.

The chain employs TRBV19 and TRBJ1-5, with 7 positions matching TRBD1. Trimming took 6 bases from V and 6 from J; bases not matched to a gene: 8. The length of the CDR3 is 14 residues. Germline V CDR1 and CDR2: LNHDA, SQIVND (reference sequence). CDR3 amino acids: CASRTTGLGQPQHF. CDR3 nucleotide sequence: TGTGCCAGTAGGACGACAGGGCTGGGTCAGCCCCAGCATTTT.

The J gene is TRBJ2-5, the V gene TRBV7-3; 8 bases are a match to TRBD2. Germline CDR1 and CDR2: SGHTA and FQGTGA. The V and J ends lost 4 bases and 5 bases, in that order; junction bases with no gene match: 9. This CDR3 spans 15 amino acids. In nucleotides, the CDR3 is TGTGCCAGCAGCTCCCGGGGGGGGCGCGGCGAGACCCAGTACTTC. Amino acid sequence: CASSSRGGRGETQYF.

This sequence joins TRBV12-2 and TRBJ2-5; the table assigns TRBD1, which was not confirmed against the DNA. TRBV12-2 is a documented pseudogene. This CDR3 contains 17 residues. The CDR3 DNA reads TGTGCAAGTCGCTCCCCCTCGCCGCGGACAGGGGAAGAGACCCAGTACTTC. This gives the protein CASRSPSPRTGEETQYF.

The chain combines TRBV19 with TRBJ1-4; D might be TRBD1 (6 bases). This CDR3 spans 14 amino acids. Looked up from germline, CDR1 is LNHDA and CDR2 is SQIVND (reference sequence). The ends were cut back, 6 bases at V and 5 bases at J, with 13 bases in the middle. CDR3 protein: CASSPGGGNEKLFF. CDR3 bases: TGTGCCAGTAGCCCGGGAGGGGGAAATGAAAAACTGTTTTTT.

The chain has TRBV6-1 and TRBJ2-6; 8 nucleotides align to TRBD1. This CDR3 comprises 15 residues. Trimming cost V 6 bases and J 3 bases; bases outside gene matches: 4. CDR1 is MNHNS, CDR2 SASEGT, per germline. CDR3 residues: CASSVTGVGANVLTF. The CDR3 nucleotides are TGTGCCAGCAGCGTGACAGGGGTTGGGGCCAACGTCCTGACTTTC.

This clone showed up just a few times. The chain has TRBV10-1 and TRBJ2-7, with D possibly matching TRBD1 (5 bases). V was clipped by 8 bases and J by 0 bases, with 8 bases between them. There are 12 residues in the CDR3. CDR1 and CDR2 from the germline V gene are WNHNN and SYGVQD (reference sequence). DNA of the CDR3: TGCGCCAGCGCAGACAGCTCCTACGAGCAGTACTTC. Translation gives CASADSSYEQYF.

J is TRBJ1-6 and V is TRBV7-9; 8 nucleotides align to TRBD1. Looked up from germline, CDR1 is SEHNR and CDR2 is FQNEAQ (reference sequence). V trimming: 7 bases; J trimming: 9 bases; junction bases outside the gene matches: 8. The CDR3 is made up of 14 amino acids. The CDR3 region is CASKAQGEPSPLHF. The CDR3 coding sequence is TGTGCCAGCAAAGCACAGGGGGAACCTTCACCCCTCCACTTT.

This sequence joins TRBV6-1 and TRBJ2-7; a weak D match, TRBD2 (6 bases). V was pared by 7 bases and J by 4 bases, with 20 bases between. The CDR3 has 15 amino acids. The V gene's germline CDR1 is MNHNS and CDR2 SASEGT. DNA for the CDR3: TGTGCCAGCAAAGGGACTCAAGGGAAGCCTTACGAGCAGTACTTC. Translating gives CASKGTQGKPYEQYF.

The rearrangement links TRBV7-9 to TRBJ2-1, with D maybe TRBD2 (6 bases). Germline CDR1 reads SEHNR; CDR2 reads FQNEAQ (reference sequence). CDR3 length: 16 residues. V shed 8 bases and J shed 4 bases, with 21 bases lying between them. The CDR3 is CASGPYGDSAYNEQFF. DNA for the CDR3: TGTGCCAGCGGCCCGTATGGGGACTCCGCGTACAATGAGCAGTTCTTC.

This clone was counted once. This chain joins TRBV23-1 and TRBJ1-2; D remains unclear. Being an ORF, TRBV23-1 has a function that is uncertain. Trimming pared 0 bases from V and 9 bases from J, leaving 11 bases between. The CDR3 totals 13 residues. DNA of the CDR3: TGCGCCAGCAGTCAATCCGGTAGGGTCTGCTACACCTTC. It is translated as CASSQSGRVCYTF.

In DNA form, the CDR3 reads TGTGCCACCAGCAGAGATGCGGTAGAGACCCAGTACTTC. It encodes CATSRDAVETQYF. The V and J genes are TRBV15 and TRBJ2-5; no reliable D call. This CDR3 is 13 amino acids long. Between the trimmed V and J ends, which lost 0 bases and 4 bases, there was a span of 6 bases. Germline values: CDR1 LNHNV, CDR2 YYDKDF (reference sequence). The full variable domain, rest sourced from reference TRBV15 and TRBJ2-5, is DAMVIQNPRYQVTQFGKPVTLSCSQTLNHNVMYWYQQKSSQAPKLLFHYYDKDFNNEADTPDNFQSRRPNTSFCFLDIRSPGLGDTAMYLCATSRDAVETQYFGPGTRLLVL.

The V gene is TRBV6-4, the J gene TRBJ2-3, with TRBD2 matching over 7 bases. Germline lookup yields CDR1 MRHNA and CDR2 SNTAGT. The CDR3 consists of 14 residues. Trimming removed 0 bases from V and 3 bases from J; junction bases left unmatched: 0. The CDR3 nucleotides are TGTGCCAGCAGTGACTCGGGGGGGACAGATACGCAGTATTTT. Translating it yields CASSDSGGTDTQYF.

The rearrangement links TRBV7-9 to TRBJ2-4, with a weak D call TRBD1 (6 bases). Trimming removed 5 bases at V and 4 bases at J, with 18 bases between. CDR1 and CDR2 from the germline V gene are SEHNR and FQNEAQ (reference sequence). The CDR3 loop spans 16 amino acids. CDR3 region: CASSPRGEVVKNIQYF. CDR3 sequence (DNA): TGTGCCAGCAGCCCCAGGGGAGAGGTAGTAAAAAACATTCAGTACTTC.